One sample yielded the 9 T cell receptor beta chains listed below, sequenced in a study of Graves' ophthalmopathy and Graves' hyperthyroidism. Scientists amplified the TCR beta CDR3 regions from RNA transcripts. First-round RT-PCR used HTBI primers; second-round multiplex PCR followed. TCRdb reprocessed the multiplex PCR reads with MiXCR, giving one entry per CDR3 protein. Of hundreds of thousands of distinct CDR3 sequences listed, roughly 41% are singletons. Sequences were obtained from peripheral blood. All receptors derive from an adult man with Graves' ophthalmopathy.

The chain has TRBV6-5 and TRBJ2-7, with D possibly TRBD1 on 5 matching bases. CDR3 length equals 12 residues. Germline CDR1 and CDR2: MNHEY and SVGAGI. The germline V and J ends were trimmed by 8 bases and 7 bases, with 15 bases remaining between them. The CDR3 here is CASWGPEREQYF. The CDR3, as DNA: TGTGCCAGCTGGGGCCCCGAACGAGAGCAGTACTTC.

This clonotype was seen ten or more times. The CDR3 DNA reads as TGCGCCAGCAGCTTAAGTCCAGGGGGCACTGAAGCTTTCTTT. Translating it yields CASSLSPGGTEAFF. V gene TRBV5-1 combines with J gene TRBJ1-1, with TRBD1 identical over 7 bases. Trimming at V came to 2 bases and at J to 4 bases, leaving 5 bases not matched to a gene. CDR1 SGHRS and CDR2 YFSETQ come from the germline V gene. There are 14 residues in the CDR3. Full variable domain (missing parts from reference TRBV5-1 and TRBJ1-1): KAGVTQTPRYLIKTRGQQVTLSCSPISGHRSVSWYQQTPGQGLQFLFEYFSETQRNKGNFPGRFSGRQFSNSRSEMNVSTLELGDSALYLCASSLSPGGTEAFFGQGTRLTVV.

There are many counts of this clonotype. V and J are TRBV5-6 and TRBJ1-2, with 8 bases fitting TRBD1. CDR1 and CDR2 (germline): SGHDT, YYEEEE. With 5 bases clipped from V and 4 bases from J, the junction kept 4 bases outside the gene matches. The CDR3 loop spans 13 amino acids. CDR3 residues: CASSDRGTYGYTF. The CDR3 region has the DNA TGTGCCAGCAGTGACAGGGGCACCTATGGCTACACCTTC.

V usage is TRBV29-1 and J usage is TRBJ1-1; D is uncertain. V gave up 2 bases and J gave up 1 base, with 11 bases separating them. The CDR3 consists of 14 residues. CDR1 and CDR2 from the germline V gene are SQVTM and ANQGSEA. The CDR3 nucleotides are TGCAGCGTTGAAAGGGAAAGGCAGAACACTGAAGCTTTCTTT. Translation: CSVERERQNTEAFF.

About this clonotype: Because it lacks the conserved phenylalanine or tryptophan at the end, this CDR3 is likely a read error. The limits of the CDR3 on the DNA are not certain, so only TCRdb's listed CDR3 is given. The CDR3 loop is CAISEWLAG. The chain recombines TRBV10-3 with TRBJ2-5; whether TRBD2, the table's D call, matches the DNA was not checked. Ends included, the CDR3 has 9 residues. Germline lookup yields CDR1 ENHRY and CDR2 SYGVKD.

Only a few counts were recorded for this clonotype. V usage is TRBV3-1 and J usage is TRBJ1-2; D unclear. V dropped 4 bases and J dropped 5 bases, with 14 bases sitting between them. The CDR3 consists of 14 residues. Germline V lookup: CDR1 LGHDT, CDR2 YNNKEL (reference sequence). The CDR3 region has the DNA TGTGCCAGCAGCCGGGAAGGGATTGCTTATGGCTACACCTTC. Translated: CASSREGIAYGYTF.

Many counts were recorded for this clonotype. J is TRBJ2-6 and V is TRBV6-6; D ambiguous. The CDR3 sequence is 14 residues long. V lost 7 bases and J lost 4, with 11 bases in between. Per germline, CDR1 MNHNY and CDR2 SVGAGI (reference sequence). Here the CDR3 DNA reads TGTGCCAGCAAAGTATCGGCGGGGGCCAACGTCCTGACTTTC. Its protein is CASKVSAGANVLTF.

This clonotype was seen at least ten times. This chain connects TRBV6-6 to TRBJ2-7; 8 bases are a match to TRBD1. Losses at the gene ends were 2 bases for V and 4 bases for J; bases not matched to a gene: 7. Looked up from germline, CDR1 is MNHNY and CDR2 is SVGAGI (reference sequence). The CDR3 sequence is 15 residues long. The CDR3 DNA sequence: TGTGCCAGCAGTTACACGCAGGGGGCGCGGTACGAGCAGTACTTC. Encoded protein: CASSYTQGARYEQYF.

As concerns this clonotype: With a much larger clone just one base away, this may be a read error. V is TRBV19 and J is TRBJ1-6, with D maybe TRBD1 (5 bases). This CDR3 spans 14 amino acids. CDR1 LNHDA and CDR2 SQIVND come from the germline V gene (reference sequence). V gave up 6 bases and J gave up 14 bases, with 20 bases separating them. In DNA, the CDR3 is TGTGCCAGTAGCCCCCACGGGGGTGGGCTAACCCTCCACTTT. Translating gives CASSPHGGGLTLHF.